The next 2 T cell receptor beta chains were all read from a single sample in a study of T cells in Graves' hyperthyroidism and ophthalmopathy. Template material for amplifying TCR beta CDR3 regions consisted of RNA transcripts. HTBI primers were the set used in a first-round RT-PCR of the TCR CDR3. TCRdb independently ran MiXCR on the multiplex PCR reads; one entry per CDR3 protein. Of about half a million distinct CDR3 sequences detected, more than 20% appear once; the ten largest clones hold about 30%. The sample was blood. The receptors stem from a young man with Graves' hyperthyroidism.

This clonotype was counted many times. The CDR3 DNA is TGTGCCTGGAGTGTAGGAGCGACTTTGAACACTGAAGCTTTCTTT. Protein sequence: CAWSVGATLNTEAFF. V gene TRBV30 combines with J gene TRBJ1-1, with D unresolved. Germline-derived CDR1 and CDR2 are GTSNPN and SVGIG (reference sequence). This CDR3 spans 15 amino acids. V lost 0 bases and J lost 0, with 11 bases in between. Variable domain in full (rest from reference TRBV30 and TRBJ1-1): SQTIHQWPATLVQPVGSPLSLECTVEGTSNPNLYWYRQAAGRGLQLLFYSVGIGQISSEVPQNLSASRPQDRQFILSSKKLLLSDSGFYLCAWSVGATLNTEAFFGQGTRLTVV.

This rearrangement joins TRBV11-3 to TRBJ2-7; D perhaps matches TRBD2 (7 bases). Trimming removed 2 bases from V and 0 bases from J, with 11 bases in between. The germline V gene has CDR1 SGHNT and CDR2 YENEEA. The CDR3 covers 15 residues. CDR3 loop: CASSLIGGASYEQYF. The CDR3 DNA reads TGTGCCAGCAGCTTAATTGGGGGGGCCTCCTACGAGCAGTACTTC.